What follows are 8 T cell receptor beta chains derived from one specimen sequenced in a study of control samples from healthy donors and cancer patients. TCRdb's table, derived via immunoSEQ multiplex PCR, lists solely in-frame clones and lacks some. The sample consists of 100,000 to 150,000 clones, 80% to 95% of them appearing once. The sample comprised blood. The receptors stem from a man younger than 35 in good health.

The chain has TRBV11-2 and TRBJ2-1; D assignment may be TRBD1 or TRBD2 (6 bases each). This CDR3 has 14 amino acids. V lost 4 bases, J lost 5 bases, and 12 bases lay in between. CDR1 and CDR2 from the germline V gene are SGHAT and FQNNGV. The CDR3 nucleotides are TGTGCCAGCAGCTCAAGGGGGGCTAACAATGAGCAGTTCTTC. Translation: CASSSRGANNEQFF.

The chain links TRBV11-2 to TRBJ1-2, with a weak D call TRBD1 (6 bases). Deletions cut 0 bases from V and 10 bases from J, with 9 bases between. CDR1 and CDR2 (germline): SGHAT, FQNNGV. This CDR3 has 12 amino acids. CDR3 loop: CASSLDRDNYTF. Written as DNA, the CDR3 is TGTGCCAGCAGCTTAGACAGGGACAACTACACCTTC.

A note on this clone: Within the sample, other DNA sequences also encode this same CDR3. This chain joins TRBV18 and TRBJ2-7; D ambiguous. The CDR3 runs 11 residues. Between the trimmed V and J ends, which lost 5 bases and 1 base, there was a span of 3 bases. Germline V lookup: CDR1 KGHSH, CDR2 LQKENI. The CDR3 bases are TGTGCCAGCTCATCTTCCTACGAGCAGTACTTC. Translation: CASSSSYEQYF.

This clone is a singleton in its sample. The chain is built from TRBV4-2 and TRBJ2-3; D may be TRBD1 (5 bases). This CDR3 contains 15 residues. V was cut by 2 bases and J by 4 bases, with 13 bases left in between. The germline V gene encodes CDR1 LGHNA and CDR2 YNFKEQ. The CDR3 reads CASSQRLQGSDTQYF. CDR3 DNA: TGTGCCAGCAGCCAAAGGCTGCAGGGATCAGATACGCAGTATTTT.

The chain recombines TRBV9 with TRBJ2-5, with 9 bases matching TRBD1. Germline V CDR1 and CDR2: SGDLS, YYNGEE. The V segment lost 4 bases and the J segment 5 bases; nucleotides outside the gene matches: 6. The CDR3 consists of 14 residues. The CDR3 DNA sequence: TGTGCCAGCAGCACCGGGGACAGGGTCGAGACCCAGTACTTC. The encoded protein is CASSTGDRVETQYF.

The J gene is TRBJ2-1, the V gene TRBV2, with 14 nucleotides matching TRBD2. V lost 7 bases to trimming and J lost 2 bases; unmatched junction nucleotides: 10. Germline lookup yields CDR1 SNHLY and CDR2 FYNNEI. The CDR3 is 18 residues long. The CDR3 nucleotides are TGTGCCAGCACCCGGACTAGCGGGGGGCCGAGCCCCTACAATGAGCAGTTCTTC. Amino acids: CASTRTSGGPSPYNEQFF.

The chain uses TRBV11-2 and TRBJ2-7; weak D call: TRBD1 (5 bases). Trimming shortened V by 3 bases and J by 2 bases, and 14 bases separated the two germline ends. The CDR3 runs 15 residues. Germline CDR1 SGHAT, CDR2 FQNNGV. This CDR3 is CASSLGQPTAYEQYF. For the CDR3, the DNA is TGTGCCAGCAGCTTGGGGCAGCCGACGGCCTACGAGCAGTACTTC. The complete variable domain, with remaining parts taken from reference TRBV11-2 and TRBJ2-7, reads EAGVAQSPRYKIIEKRQSVAFWCNPISGHATLYWYQQILGQGPKLLIQFQNNGVVDDSQLPKDRFSAERLKGVDSTLKIQPAKLEDSAVYLCASSLGQPTAYEQYFGPGTRLTVT.

The chain combines TRBV5-1 with TRBJ2-2, with 7 bases matching TRBD1. This CDR3 has 15 amino acids. J was trimmed by 0 bases and V by 4 bases; bases with no gene match: 3. Germline CDR1 and CDR2: SGHRS and YFSETQ. The CDR3 region has the DNA TGCGCCAGCAGCCGCGGACAGGCGAACACCGGGGAGCTGTTTTTT. It is translated as CASSRGQANTGELFF.